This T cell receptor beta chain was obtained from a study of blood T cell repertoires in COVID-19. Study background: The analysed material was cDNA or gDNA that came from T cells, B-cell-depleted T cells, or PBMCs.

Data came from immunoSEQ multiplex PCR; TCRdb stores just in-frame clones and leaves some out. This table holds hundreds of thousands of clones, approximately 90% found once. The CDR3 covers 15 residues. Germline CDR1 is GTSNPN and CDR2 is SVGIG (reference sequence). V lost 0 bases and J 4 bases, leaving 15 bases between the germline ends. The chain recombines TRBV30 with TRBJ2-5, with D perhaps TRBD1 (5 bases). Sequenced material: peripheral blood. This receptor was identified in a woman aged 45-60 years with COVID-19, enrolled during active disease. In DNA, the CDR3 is TGTGCCTGGAGTGTACAGGTGGGATTTGGAGAGACCCAGTACTTC. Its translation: CAWSVQVGFGETQYF.